What follows are 27 T cell receptor beta chains derived from one specimen sequenced in a study of T-cell reconstitution after alpha-beta-depleted transplantation in children. Preparation of the TCRbeta library was carried out with unique molecular identifiers. TCRdb independently ran MiXCR on the PCR reads; one entry per CDR3 protein. This sample carries fewer than 700,000 distinct CDR3 sequences, over 10% of them seen once, and the ten largest clones take roughly 2.3%. Sequencing was performed on PBMCs, mostly from graft donor cells, taken 360 days after TCRalphabeta/CD19-depleted stem cell transplant. These receptors originate from a male patient younger than 18 who had a stem cell transplant for acute myeloid leukemia, so the T cells may come from the graft donor.

This clonotype has ten or more counts. The chain couples TRBV29-1 to TRBJ2-7, with 8 nucleotides matching TRBD2. This CDR3 is 15 amino acids long. The V segment lost 4 bases and the J segment 1 base; nucleotides outside the gene matches: 9. From germline, CDR1 is SQVTM and CDR2 ANQGSEA. The CDR3 loop is CSVVAAGGASYEQYF. CDR3 coding DNA: TGCAGCGTTGTTGCGGCCGGGGGGGCATCCTACGAGCAGTACTTC.

The chain links TRBV29-1 to TRBJ2-1; 10 bases are shared with TRBD2. Trimming cost V 1 base and J 8 bases; bases outside gene matches: 11. CDR1 is SQVTM, CDR2 ANQGSEA, per germline. The CDR3 consists of 16 residues. CDR3 protein: CSVEAYLAGVSDEQFF. The CDR3 DNA is TGCAGCGTTGAAGCGTATCTAGCGGGAGTCTCGGATGAGCAGTTCTTC.

The genes are TRBV10-3 and TRBJ1-1, with a tentative D call TRBD1 (5 bases). V lost 5 bases and J lost 3, with 13 bases in between. The CDR3 runs to 14 residues. Germline V gives CDR1 ENHRY, CDR2 SYGVKD. Here the CDR3 reads CAISSGRGDTEAFF. The CDR3 region has the DNA TGTGCCATCAGTTCCGGGCGGGGGGACACTGAAGCTTTCTTT.

The chain couples TRBV5-1 to TRBJ2-1, with 7 bases aligning to TRBD2. This CDR3 contains 15 residues. The trim removed 4 bases at V and 6 bases at J, leaving 10 bases unmatched. The V gene's germline CDR1 is SGHRS and CDR2 YFSETQ. The CDR3 sequence: CASSRGAGEGNEQFF. DNA of the CDR3: TGCGCCAGCAGCCGCGGGGCGGGAGAGGGCAATGAGCAGTTCTTC.

This clonotype was found once. The chain links TRBV18 to TRBJ2-7; 7 nucleotides match TRBD2. This CDR3 has 14 residues. The germline V gene has CDR1 KGHSH and CDR2 LQKENI. The ends lost 0 bases at V and 5 bases at J; junction bases unmatched: 4. The CDR3: CASSPPGLLHEQYF. The CDR3 nucleotides read TGTGCCAGCTCACCACCGGGACTACTCCACGAGCAGTACTTC.

The chain uses TRBV5-6 and TRBJ2-7, with D perhaps matching TRBD1 or TRBD2 (5 bases each). Per germline, CDR1 SGHDT and CDR2 YYEEEE. The CDR3 loop spans 13 amino acids. V lost 1 base, J lost 4 bases, and 9 bases lay in between. The CDR3 loop reads CASSLQGEYEQYF. CDR3 in DNA: TGTGCCAGCAGCTTGCAGGGAGAATACGAGCAGTACTTC.

This chain uses TRBV28 with TRBJ2-7; 7 bases agree with TRBD1. Trimming at V came to 7 bases and at J to 2 bases, leaving 11 bases not matched to a gene. The CDR3 sequence is 15 residues long. CDR1 is MDHEN and CDR2 is SYDVKM in the germline V gene. CDR3 region: CASTLNRQGAYEQYF. CDR3 nucleotide sequence: TGTGCCAGCACCCTCAATCGACAGGGCGCCTACGAGCAGTACTTC.

The table lists this clonotype with many counts. The J gene is TRBJ2-7, the V gene TRBV29-1; D may be TRBD2 (6 bases). Trimming shortened V by 7 bases and J by 7 bases, and 14 bases separated the two germline ends. The CDR3 length is 11 residues. In germline, CDR1 is SQVTM, CDR2 ANQGSEA. CDR3 protein: CSAPHRGEQYF. The DNA for the CDR3 is TGCAGCGCCCCACATCGGGGGGAGCAGTACTTC.

CDR3: CSALGSGQQYV. CDR3 bases: TGCAGCGCCTTGGGAAGCGGGCAGCAGTACGTC. The rearrangement joins TRBV20-1 to TRBJ2-7; the D gene is possibly TRBD2 (6 bases). Germline V CDR1 and CDR2: DFQATT, SNEGSKA (reference sequence). The CDR3 is 11 residues long.

This clonotype was observed a handful of times. This chain links TRBV21-1 with TRBJ2-7; the D call TRBD1 from the table was never checked on the DNA. TRBV21-1 is noted as a pseudogene. The CDR3 loop spans 15 amino acids. The CDR3: CASSANFDRDYEQYF. The CDR3 coding sequence is TGTGCCAGCAGCGCCAACTTCGATCGGGACTACGAGCAGTACTTC.

This chain joins TRBV7-3 and TRBJ2-1; 11 positions agree with TRBD2. The CDR3 length is 14 residues. Looked up from germline, CDR1 is SGHTA and CDR2 is FQGTGA. V gave up 5 bases and J gave up 9 bases; unmatched junction bases: 6. CDR3 sequence (DNA): TGTGCCAGCAGCACACTAGCGGGAGCGGGTGAGCAGTTCTTC. It encodes CASSTLAGAGEQFF.

This clonotype was observed many times. The chain carries TRBV15 and TRBJ2-7, with D perhaps assigned TRBD1 or TRBD2 (6 bases each). CDR1 and CDR2 from the germline V gene are LNHNV and YYDKDF (reference sequence). This CDR3 region has 15 residues. Trimming shortened V by 0 bases and J by 7 bases, and 16 bases separated the two germline ends. CDR3 coding DNA: TGTGCCACCAGCAGAGATCGGGCAGGGGCGGGAGAGCAGTACTTC. As protein: CATSRDRAGAGEQYF.

This chain connects TRBV10-3 to TRBJ2-1; 14 bases are shared with TRBD2. Germline V gene data show CDR1 as ENHRY and CDR2 as SYGVKD. The CDR3 length is 15 residues. V was clipped by 2 bases and J by 9 bases; unmatched bases: 3. CDR3 nucleotide sequence: TGTGCCATCAGTGAGGGGACTAGCGGGGGACTTGAGCAGTTCTTC. Protein sequence: CAISEGTSGGLEQFF.

This chain links TRBV3-1 with TRBJ2-3; 13 positions match TRBD2. The germline CDR1 and CDR2 sequences are LGHDT and YNNKEL (reference sequence). V trimming: 5 bases; J trimming: 6 bases; junction bases outside the gene matches: 14. The CDR3 loop spans 18 amino acids. CDR3 DNA: TGTGCCAGCAGCTCGCGACCCACCGGACTAGCGGGAGTGGATACGCAGTATTTT. The encoded protein is CASSSRPTGLAGVDTQYF.

The chain carries TRBV10-3 and TRBJ2-2, with TRBD1 matching over 9 bases. With V trimmed by 5 bases and J by 6 bases, 7 bases remained unmatched. The germline V gene has CDR1 ENHRY and CDR2 SYGVKD. This CDR3 region has 15 residues. The CDR3: CAISPGTGRSGELFF. The CDR3 DNA reads TGTGCCATCAGTCCCGGGACAGGGCGCTCCGGGGAGCTGTTTTTT.

CDR3 residues: CASSMKLTQYF. In DNA, the CDR3 is TGTGCCAGCAGTATGAAATTGACCCAGTACTTC. The J gene is TRBJ2-5, the V gene TRBV11-2; D is undetermined. The CDR3 consists of 11 residues. V was cut by 6 bases and J by 7 bases, with 9 bases left in between. The V gene's germline CDR1 is SGHAT and CDR2 FQNNGV.

This clonotype was detected ten times or more. This chain uses TRBV4-3 with TRBJ1-1; 9 bases agree with TRBD1. V gave up 4 bases and J gave up 4 bases; unmatched junction bases: 4. Germline V gives CDR1 LGHNA, CDR2 YSLEER. The CDR3 has 14 amino acids. The CDR3 loop is CASSLGDRATEAFF. CDR3 in DNA: TGCGCCAGCAGCCTGGGGGACAGGGCCACTGAAGCTTTCTTT.

The gene calls are TRBV3-1 and TRBJ2-4; the match to TRBD2 covers 9 bases. Germline V lookup: CDR1 LGHDT, CDR2 YNNKEL (reference sequence). The V gene end was trimmed by 6 bases and the J gene end by 3 bases; junction bases not matched to a gene: 6. The CDR3 loop spans 15 amino acids. The CDR3 protein is CASREAGGGKNIQYF. CDR3 nucleotide sequence: TGTGCCAGCAGAGAAGCGGGAGGTGGCAAAAACATTCAGTACTTC.

This chain joins TRBV6-2 or TRBV6-3 and TRBJ2-7; TRBD1 agrees at 7 bases. J gave up 3 bases and V 4 bases, and 9 bases lay outside the gene matches. The germline gives CDR1 MNHEY, CDR2 SVGEGT. The length of the CDR3 is 15 residues. CDR3 sequence: CASSSLYRGYYEQYF. The CDR3 DNA reads as TGTGCCAGCAGTTCCTTATACAGGGGTTACTACGAGCAGTACTTC.

This clonotype showed up many times. The chain joins TRBV20-1 to TRBJ2-1; 12 bases line up with TRBD2. The ends lost 3 bases at V and 8 bases at J; junction bases unmatched: 8. The germline gives CDR1 DFQATT, CDR2 SNEGSKA (reference sequence). CDR3 length equals 15 residues. CDR3 residues: CSASLRLAGVDEQFF. The CDR3, as DNA: TGCAGTGCTAGTCTTCGACTAGCGGGAGTCGATGAGCAGTTCTTC.

V is TRBV18 and J is TRBJ1-6; TRBD1 matches 7 bases. The V and J ends lost 2 bases and 10 bases, in that order; junction bases with no gene match: 8. The CDR3 sequence is 15 residues long. Germline CDR1 and CDR2: KGHSH and LQKENI. This CDR3 reads CASSPGAGGQSPLHF. CDR3 coding DNA: TGTGCCAGCTCACCAGGGGCAGGGGGTCAATCACCCCTCCACTTT.

This chain links TRBV2 with TRBJ2-2; either TRBD1 or TRBD2 may supply D (5 bases each). Germline CDR1 SNHLY, CDR2 FYNNEI. V shed 3 bases and J shed 1 base, with 15 bases lying between them. There are 17 residues in the CDR3. The CDR3 loop is CASSEVGGRGNTGELFF. The DNA for the CDR3 is TGTGCCAGCAGTGAGGTTGGAGGAAGGGGGAACACCGGGGAGCTGTTTTTT. Full variable domain (missing parts from reference TRBV2 and TRBJ2-2): EPEVTQTPSHQVTQMGQEVILRCVPISNHLYFYWYRQILGQKVEFLVSFYNNEISEKSEIFDDQFSVERPDGSNFTLKIRSTKLEDSAMYFCASSEVGGRGNTGELFFGEGSRLTVL.

The rearrangement uses TRBV28 and TRBJ2-7, with TRBD2 matching 12 bases. The CDR3 is made up of 14 amino acids. V was pared by 2 bases and J by 5 bases, with 1 base of the junction left unmatched. In germline, CDR1 is MDHEN, CDR2 SYDVKM. The CDR3 DNA sequence: TGTGCCAGCAGTTTAGCTAGCGGGAGGGACGAGCAGTACTTC. It yields the protein CASSLASGRDEQYF.

The chain has TRBV4-3 and TRBJ2-2, with TRBD2 matching over 12 bases. The CDR3 consists of 16 residues. Germline V gene lookup returns CDR1 LGHNA and CDR2 YSLEER. V shed 5 bases and J 6 bases; nucleotides not matched to a gene: 7. The CDR3 loop is CASSTLAGGPAGELFF. In DNA form, the CDR3 reads TGCGCCAGCAGCACGCTAGCGGGAGGGCCGGCCGGGGAGCTGTTTTTT.

This clonotype showed up just a few times. The germline gene is not matched at one end of the junction; a read error may be the cause. For the CDR3, the DNA is TGTCGGGAGGGACCGGAAGGAGAGACCCAGTACTTC. This sequence encodes CREGPEGETQYF. The chain couples TRBV29-1 to TRBJ2-5, with 8 bases matching TRBD2. Germline V gene lookup returns CDR1 SQVTM and CDR2 ANQGSEA. There are 12 residues in the CDR3.

The chain joins TRBV12-3 or TRBV12-4 to TRBJ1-1; tentatively, D is TRBD1 (5 bases). V lost 7 bases and J lost 3, with 15 bases in between. The CDR3 is made up of 14 amino acids. The chain's CDR3 is CASTRGGLDTEAFF. CDR3 DNA sequence: TGTGCCAGCACTAGGGGCGGTCTGGACACTGAAGCTTTCTTT.

V gene TRBV28 combines with J gene TRBJ2-1; no reliable D call. The CDR3 is 17 amino acids. Germline CDR1 and CDR2: MDHEN and SYDVKM. V was cut by 1 base and J by 5 bases, with 18 bases left in between. The CDR3 sequence is CASSLFGGELADNEQFF. The DNA for the CDR3 is TGTGCCAGCAGTTTATTCGGCGGAGAACTGGCGGACAATGAGCAGTTCTTC.